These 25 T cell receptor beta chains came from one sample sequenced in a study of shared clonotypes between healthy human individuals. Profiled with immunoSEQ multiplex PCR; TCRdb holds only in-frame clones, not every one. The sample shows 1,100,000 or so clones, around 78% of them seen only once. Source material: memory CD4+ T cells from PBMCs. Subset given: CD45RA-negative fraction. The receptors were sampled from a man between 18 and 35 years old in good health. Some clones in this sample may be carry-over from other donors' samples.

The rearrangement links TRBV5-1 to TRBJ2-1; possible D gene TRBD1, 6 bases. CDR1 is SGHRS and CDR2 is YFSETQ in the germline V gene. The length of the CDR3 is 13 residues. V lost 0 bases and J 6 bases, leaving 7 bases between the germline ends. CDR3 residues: CASSLDRVNEQFF. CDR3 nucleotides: TGCGCCAGCAGCTTGGACAGGGTCAATGAGCAGTTCTTC.

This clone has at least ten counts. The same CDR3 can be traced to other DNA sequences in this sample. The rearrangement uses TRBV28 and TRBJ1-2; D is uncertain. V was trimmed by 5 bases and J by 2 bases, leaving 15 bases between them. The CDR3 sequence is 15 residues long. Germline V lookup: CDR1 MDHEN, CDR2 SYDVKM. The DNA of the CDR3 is TGTGCCAGCAGTCCCCGTCTTGGGAGAAACTATGGCTACACCTTC. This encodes CASSPRLGRNYGYTF.

CDR3 amino acids: CASSAGTSGSSYEQYF. The CDR3 DNA reads as TGTGCCAGCAGCGCCGGGACTAGCGGGAGCTCCTACGAGCAGTACTTC. The gene calls are TRBV5-6 and TRBJ2-7, with TRBD2 identical over 14 bases. This CDR3 spans 16 amino acids. The V gene end was trimmed by 4 bases and the J gene end by 0 bases; junction bases not matched to a gene: 3. The germline V gene encodes CDR1 SGHDT and CDR2 YYEEEE.

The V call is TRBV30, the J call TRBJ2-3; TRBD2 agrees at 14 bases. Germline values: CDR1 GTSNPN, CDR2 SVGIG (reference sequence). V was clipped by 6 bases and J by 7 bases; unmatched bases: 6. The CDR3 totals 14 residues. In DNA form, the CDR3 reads TGTGCCTGTCGACTAGCGGGAGGGATATATACGCAGTATTTT. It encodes CACRLAGGIYTQYF.

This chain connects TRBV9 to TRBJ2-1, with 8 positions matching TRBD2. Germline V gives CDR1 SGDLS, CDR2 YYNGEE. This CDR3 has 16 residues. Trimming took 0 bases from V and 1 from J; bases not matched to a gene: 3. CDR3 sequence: CASSVGSGKSYNEQFF. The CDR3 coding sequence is TGTGCCAGCAGCGTAGGTAGCGGGAAGTCCTACAATGAGCAGTTCTTC.

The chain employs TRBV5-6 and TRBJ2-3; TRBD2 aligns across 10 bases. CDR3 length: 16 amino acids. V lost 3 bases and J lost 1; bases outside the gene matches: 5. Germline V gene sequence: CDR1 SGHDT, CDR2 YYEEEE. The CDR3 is CASSSYLAGGTDTQYF. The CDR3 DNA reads TGTGCCAGCAGCTCTTACCTAGCGGGAGGCACAGATACGCAGTATTTT.

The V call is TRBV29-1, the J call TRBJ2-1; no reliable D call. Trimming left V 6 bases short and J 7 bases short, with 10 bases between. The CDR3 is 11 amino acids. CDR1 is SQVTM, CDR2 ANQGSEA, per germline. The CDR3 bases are TGCAGCGTAGCAGACCTAAATGAGCAGTTCTTC. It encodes CSVADLNEQFF.

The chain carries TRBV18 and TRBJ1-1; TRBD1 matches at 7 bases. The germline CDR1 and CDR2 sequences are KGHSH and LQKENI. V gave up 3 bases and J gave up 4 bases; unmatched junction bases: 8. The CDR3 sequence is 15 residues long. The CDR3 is CASSPATGAATEAFF. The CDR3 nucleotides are TGTGCCAGCTCACCGGCCACAGGGGCGGCCACTGAAGCTTTCTTT.

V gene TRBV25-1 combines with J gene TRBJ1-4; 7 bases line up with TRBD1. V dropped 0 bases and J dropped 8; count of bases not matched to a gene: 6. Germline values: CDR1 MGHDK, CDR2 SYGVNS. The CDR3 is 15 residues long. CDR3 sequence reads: CASSEYKGGNEKLFF. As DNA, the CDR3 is TGTGCCAGCAGTGAATATAAAGGGGGCAACGAAAAACTGTTTTTT.

The CDR3 sequence is CASSTPRSVLHTEAFF. The CDR3 DNA reads TGTGCCAGCAGTACCCCCAGGAGTGTGTTGCACACTGAAGCTTTCTTT. V gene TRBV28 combines with J gene TRBJ1-1; D gene unclear. Germline values: CDR1 MDHEN, CDR2 SYDVKM. V gave up 5 bases and J gave up 3 bases, with 19 bases separating them. The CDR3 has 16 residues.

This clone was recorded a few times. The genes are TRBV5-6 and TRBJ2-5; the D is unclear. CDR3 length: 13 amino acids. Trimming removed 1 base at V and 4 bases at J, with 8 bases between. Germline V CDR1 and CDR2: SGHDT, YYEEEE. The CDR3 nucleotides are TGTGCCAGCAGCTTGTGGAGTGGAGAGACCCAGTACTTC. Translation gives CASSLWSGETQYF.

The CDR3: CASSSRIGGANVLTF. CDR3 DNA sequence: TGTGCCAGCAGTTCCCGCATCGGGGGGGCCAACGTCCTGACTTTC. J is TRBJ2-6 and V is TRBV27; D not resolved. Germline values: CDR1 MNHEY, CDR2 SMNVEV (reference sequence). The CDR3 extends over 15 amino acids. V lost 4 bases and J lost 4, with 11 bases in between.

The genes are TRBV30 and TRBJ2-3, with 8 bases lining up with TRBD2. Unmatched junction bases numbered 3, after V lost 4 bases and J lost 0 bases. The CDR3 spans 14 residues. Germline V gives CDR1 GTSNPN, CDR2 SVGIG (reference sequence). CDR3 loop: CAWTRGDSTDTQYF. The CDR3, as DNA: TGTGCCTGGACGCGGGGGGATAGCACAGATACGCAGTATTTT.

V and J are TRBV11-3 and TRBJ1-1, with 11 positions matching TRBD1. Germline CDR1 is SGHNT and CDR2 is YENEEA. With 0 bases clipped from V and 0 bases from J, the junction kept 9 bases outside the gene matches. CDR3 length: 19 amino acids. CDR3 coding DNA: TGTGCCAGCAGCTTAGATCCCCGCCCGGGACAGGGGGTGAACACTGAAGCTTTCTTT. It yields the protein CASSLDPRPGQGVNTEAFF.

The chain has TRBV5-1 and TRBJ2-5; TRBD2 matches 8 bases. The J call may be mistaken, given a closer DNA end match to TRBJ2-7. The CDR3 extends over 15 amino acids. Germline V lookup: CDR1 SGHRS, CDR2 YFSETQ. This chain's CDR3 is CASGDQGREAHEQYF. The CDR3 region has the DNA TGCGCCAGCGGAGATCAAGGGCGGGAGGCCCACGAGCAGTACTTC.

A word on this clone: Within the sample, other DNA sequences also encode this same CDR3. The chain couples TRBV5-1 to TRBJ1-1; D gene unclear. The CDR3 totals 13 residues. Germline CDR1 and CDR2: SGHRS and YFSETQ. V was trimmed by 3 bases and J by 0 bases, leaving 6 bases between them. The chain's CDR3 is CASSSRMNTEAFF. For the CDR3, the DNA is TGCGCCAGCAGCTCACGTATGAACACTGAAGCTTTCTTT.

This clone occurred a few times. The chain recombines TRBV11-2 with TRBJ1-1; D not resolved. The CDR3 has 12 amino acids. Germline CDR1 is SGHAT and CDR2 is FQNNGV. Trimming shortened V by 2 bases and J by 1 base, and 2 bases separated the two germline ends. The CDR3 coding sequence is TGTGCCAGCAGCTTACGGAACACTGAAGCTTTCTTT. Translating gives CASSLRNTEAFF.

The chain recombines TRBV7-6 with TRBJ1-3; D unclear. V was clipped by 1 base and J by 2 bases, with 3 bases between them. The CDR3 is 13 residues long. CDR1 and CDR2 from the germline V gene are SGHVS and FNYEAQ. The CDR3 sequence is CASSLGPGNTIYF. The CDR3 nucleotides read TGTGCCAGCAGCTTAGGCCCTGGAAACACCATATATTTT.

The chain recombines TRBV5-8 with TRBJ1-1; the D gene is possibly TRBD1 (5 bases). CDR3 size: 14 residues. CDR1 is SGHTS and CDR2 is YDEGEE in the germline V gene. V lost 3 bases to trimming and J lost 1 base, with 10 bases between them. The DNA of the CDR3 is TGTGCCAGCAGCTACGGGACGGGGAACACTGAAGCTTTCTTT. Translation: CASSYGTGNTEAFF.

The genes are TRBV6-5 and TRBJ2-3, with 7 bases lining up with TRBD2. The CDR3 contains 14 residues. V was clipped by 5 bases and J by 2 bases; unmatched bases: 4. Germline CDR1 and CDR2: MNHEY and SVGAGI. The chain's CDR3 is CASSNRDYTDTQYF. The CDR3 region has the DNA TGTGCCAGCAGTAATCGGGACTACACAGATACGCAGTATTTT.

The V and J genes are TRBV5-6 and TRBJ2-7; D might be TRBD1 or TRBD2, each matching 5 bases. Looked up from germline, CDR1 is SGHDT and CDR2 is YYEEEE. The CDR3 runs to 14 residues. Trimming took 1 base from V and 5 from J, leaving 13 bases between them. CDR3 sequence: CASSLFAREHEQYF. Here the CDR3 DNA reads TGTGCCAGCAGCTTGTTTGCCAGGGAGCACGAGCAGTACTTC.

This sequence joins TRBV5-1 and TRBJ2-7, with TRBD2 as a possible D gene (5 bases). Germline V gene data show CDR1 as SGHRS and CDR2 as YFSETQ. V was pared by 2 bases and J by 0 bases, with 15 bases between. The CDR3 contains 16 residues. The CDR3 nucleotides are TGCGCCAGCAGCTTCATGACGGCGGGTACCTCCTACGAGCAGTACTTC. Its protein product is CASSFMTAGTSYEQYF.

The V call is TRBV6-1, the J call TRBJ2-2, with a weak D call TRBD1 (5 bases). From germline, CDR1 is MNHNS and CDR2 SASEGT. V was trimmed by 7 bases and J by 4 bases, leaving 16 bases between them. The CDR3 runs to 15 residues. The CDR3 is CASMPRTPSTGELFF. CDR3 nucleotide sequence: TGTGCCAGCATGCCCCGGACACCAAGCACCGGGGAGCTGTTTTTT.

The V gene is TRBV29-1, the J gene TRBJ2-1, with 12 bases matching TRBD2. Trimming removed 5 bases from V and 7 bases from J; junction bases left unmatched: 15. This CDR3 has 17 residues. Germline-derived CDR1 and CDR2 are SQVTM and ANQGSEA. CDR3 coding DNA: TGCAGCGTTTCCGGAGGGCTAGCGGGAGGGCGAGTGAATGAGCAGTTCTTC. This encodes CSVSGGLAGGRVNEQFF.

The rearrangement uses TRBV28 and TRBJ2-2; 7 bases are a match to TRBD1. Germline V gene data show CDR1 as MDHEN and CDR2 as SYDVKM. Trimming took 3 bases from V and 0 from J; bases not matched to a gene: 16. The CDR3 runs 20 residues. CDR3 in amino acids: CASSFYAGGLGTANTGELFF. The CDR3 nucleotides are TGTGCCAGCAGTTTTTACGCAGGGGGTCTAGGGACGGCGAACACCGGGGAGCTGTTTTTT.